This is a list of T cell receptor beta chains from one sample in a study of T-cell reconstitution after alpha-beta-depleted transplantation in children. Each CDR3 protein gets one entry after TCRdb re-called the PCR reads with MiXCR. The table records more than 550,000 distinct CDR3 sequences, roughly a tenth of them present only once. The sequenced sample was PBMCs from the stem cell graft donor, obtained from the stem cell graft. The receptors shown here come from a human donor who donated a stem cell graft to a child with acute myeloid leukemia. Both conserved end residues are part of each CDR3. D genes are given only for firm matches. Size is stated for part of the rows, as once, few or many counts, or as a class when the clone is expanded.

D,J,V,size,DNA,CDR3
-,TRBJ2-2,TRBV4-3,-,TGCGCCAGCAGGGGGACTGAAAACACCGGGGAGCTGTTTTTT,CASRGTENTGELFF
-,TRBJ2-2,TRBV5-1,many,TGCGCCAGCACCTCCTCCGGGGTGCGGACCGGGGAGCTGTTTTTT,CASTSSGVRTGELFF
-,TRBJ2-5,TRBV7-2,-,TGTGCCAGCAGCGCCTCGGTAGGGGGGGAGACCCAGTACTTC,CASSASVGGETQYF
TRBD2,TRBJ2-1,TRBV28,many,TGTGCCAGCAGGTCCGGGACTAGCGGATACAATGAGCAGTTCTTC,CASRSGTSGYNEQFF
-,TRBJ1-2,TRBV20-1,-,TGCAGTGCTAGGACCCCCGGTACGAATGGCTACACCTTC,CSARTPGTNGYTF
-,TRBJ2-1,TRBV11-2,many,TGTGCCAGCAGCACCACGACCCTCCGGGGAAATGAGCAGTTCTTC,CASSTTTLRGNEQFF
TRBD2,TRBJ2-3,TRBV5-5,few,TGTGCCAGCAGCCGCACTAGCGGGGGATCAGATACGCAGTATTTT,CASSRTSGGSDTQYF
-,TRBJ2-7,TRBV2,-,TGTGCCAGCAGTGACCCATCGTTGCGGGAAGCCGAGCAGTACTTC,CASSDPSLREAEQYF
-,TRBJ2-3,TRBV7-2,many,TGTGCCAGCAGCTTTCGGGAGTCAACCACAGATACGCAGTATTTT,CASSFRESTTDTQYF
-,TRBJ2-7,TRBV7-3,-,TGTGCCAGCAGCCTATGGGAAGGGAGAGACCTCCTAGTGAACGAGCAGTACTTC,CASSLWEGRDLLVNEQYF
TRBD1,TRBJ1-2,TRBV7-9,few,TGTGCCAGCACCGAACTAAGGACAGGGCCGGGCTATGGCTACACCTTC,CASTELRTGPGYGYTF
TRBD1,TRBJ2-4,TRBV27,-,TGTGCCAGCAGTGACAGGGGCGGGATAGCCAAAAACATTCAGTACTTC,CASSDRGGIAKNIQYF
TRBD2,TRBJ2-3,TRBV7-2,many,TGTGCCAGCAGCTTAGCGCGTAGAGGGACTAGCGGGAGGGCCTTGACAGATACGCAGTATTTT,CASSLARRGTSGRALTDTQYF
-,TRBJ2-7,TRBV20-1,few,TGCAGTGCTAGAGATCGGCAGGGGAGACTAGGAGTTTACGAGCAGTACTTC,CSARDRQGRLGVYEQYF
-,TRBJ2-4,TRBV7-9,few,TGTGCCAGCAGCCACGAAAACATTCAGTACTTC,CASSHENIQYF
TRBD1,TRBJ2-7,TRBV29-1,many,TGCAGCGTTGATCTTGGGACAGGGCGGGCCTACGAGCAGTACTTC,CSVDLGTGRAYEQYF
TRBD2,TRBJ2-1,TRBV20-1,-,TGCAGTGCTAGAGATCGGTTGGGACTAGTCTATAGTGAGCAGTTCTTC,CSARDRLGLVYSEQFF
TRBD1,TRBJ1-1,TRBV12-3/TRBV12-4,many,TGTGCCAGCAGTTTTTACAGGGGCGAGGGTACTGAAGCTTTCTTT,CASSFYRGEGTEAFF
-,TRBJ2-2,TRBV7-2,-,TGTGCCAGCAGCCCCCGGGTAGCTGGCACCGGGGAGCTGTTTTTT,CASSPRVAGTGELFF
-,TRBJ1-2,TRBV3-1,many,TGTGCCAGCAGCCAAGAAGGAGGGAGCTATGGCTACACCTTC,CASSQEGGSYGYTF
TRBD2,TRBJ2-1,TRBV7-9,few,TGTGCCAGCAGCTTCAAGCTAGCGGGAGTGGTTGAGCAGTTCTTC,CASSFKLAGVVEQFF
TRBD1,TRBJ2-7,TRBV7-3,-,TGTGCCAGCAGCGCGGACAGGGGAGGCTTCCACGAGCAGTACTTC,CASSADRGGFHEQYF
TRBD2,TRBJ2-7,TRBV20-1,few,TGCAGTGCTAGGGGTAGCGGGAGCTCTGGTTACTCCTACGAGCAGTACTTC,CSARGSGSSGYSYEQYF
-,TRBJ2-7,TRBV5-1,many,TGCGCCAGCAGCTTGGCCTCGACCTCCTACGAGCAGTACTTC,CASSLASTSYEQYF